This entry lists 27 T cell receptor beta chains sequenced from one sample in a study of T cell responses to AZD1222 COVID-19 vaccine. Sequencing was performed with immunoSEQ multiplex PCR; in TCRdb, only in-frame clones are kept and a portion is missing. The data show approximately 140,000 clones, approximately 90% seen once. Here the sequenced sample was peripheral blood, taken on day 0 of MenACWY control vaccination. These receptors all stem from an adult in good health.

J is TRBJ2-1 and V is TRBV27, with D hard to call. This CDR3 region has 12 residues. Germline V gene lookup returns CDR1 MNHEY and CDR2 SMNVEV (reference sequence). V lost 6 bases to trimming and J lost 10 bases, with 13 bases between them. In nucleotides, the CDR3 is TGTGCCAGCAGCCAATGGACGGACGAGCAGTTCTTC. It translates to CASSQWTDEQFF.

The chain uses TRBV4-1 and TRBJ1-1; TRBD1 is a possible D gene (6 bases). CDR1 MGHRA and CDR2 YSYEKL come from the germline V gene. The CDR3 totals 17 residues. Trimming stripped 6 bases from V and 6 bases from J, with 26 bases between. CDR3 in DNA: TGCGCCAGCAGTCAATCCCCCGGGGGCCACAGGGTCGCTGAAGCTTTCTTT. It specifies CASSQSPGGHRVAEAFF.

This sequence joins TRBV27 and TRBJ2-1; D is undetermined. The CDR3 spans 12 residues. Germline V gene sequence: CDR1 MNHEY, CDR2 SMNVEV (reference sequence). The V and J ends lost 6 bases and 3 bases respectively, with 6 bases between them. The chain's CDR3 is CASSSFYNEQFF. In nucleotides, the CDR3 is TGTGCCAGCAGCTCTTTCTACAATGAGCAGTTCTTC.

The chain combines TRBV27 with TRBJ1-2, with 7 positions matching TRBD1. Per the germline V gene, CDR1 is MNHEY and CDR2 is SMNVEV (reference sequence). V trimming: 7 bases; J trimming: 2 bases; junction bases outside the gene matches: 10. CDR3 length: 15 residues. This chain's CDR3 is CASTLRGTENYGYTF. Written as DNA, the CDR3 is TGTGCCAGCACCCTTAGGGGGACAGAGAACTATGGCTACACCTTC.

The rearrangement uses TRBV9 and TRBJ1-6; the D gene is possibly TRBD1 (5 bases). Per germline, CDR1 SGDLS and CDR2 YYNGEE. This CDR3 has 12 residues. V lost 6 bases and J 7 bases, leaving 8 bases between the germline ends. CDR3: CASTGGNSPLHF. In nucleotides, the CDR3 is TGTGCCAGCACGGGGGGGAATTCACCCCTCCACTTT. The full variable domain, its missing parts supplied by reference TRBV9 and TRBJ1-6, is DSGVTQTPKHLITATGQRVTLRCSPRSGDLSVYWYQQSLDQGLQFLIQYYNGEERAKGNILERFSAQQFPDLHSELNLSSLELGDSALYFCASTGGNSPLHFGNGTRLTVT.

This clone was observed a single time. The V gene is TRBV7-8, the J gene TRBJ1-5; D gene ambiguous. The CDR3 has 17 amino acids. With 5 bases removed from V and 0 bases from J, the gap between germline ends came to 17 bases. The V gene's germline CDR1 is SGHVS and CDR2 FQNEAQ. The CDR3 sequence is CASSAARTPYSNQPQHF. CDR3 DNA sequence: TGTGCCAGCAGCGCGGCGAGGACCCCTTATAGCAATCAGCCCCAGCATTTT.

This chain uses TRBV15 with TRBJ1-5; D is unresolved. The germline V gene has CDR1 LNHNV and CDR2 YYDKDF (reference sequence). The V gene lost 3 bases and the J gene lost 9 bases, with 18 bases spanning the gap. This CDR3 comprises 15 residues. The chain's CDR3 is CATSSLMDGLRPQHF. DNA for the CDR3: TGTGCCACCAGCAGCCTCATGGACGGCTTGAGGCCCCAGCATTTT.

The chain joins TRBV28 to TRBJ1-2; 8 bases fit TRBD1. V lost 6 bases to trimming and J lost 8 bases; unmatched junction nucleotides: 5. CDR3 length: 12 amino acids. Per germline, CDR1 MDHEN and CDR2 SYDVKM. The DNA of the CDR3 is TGTGCCAGCAGCCAGGGGGCGCTCGGCTACACCTTC. It yields the protein CASSQGALGYTF.

As concerns this clone: Distinct nucleotide sequences in the sample also encode this CDR3. This rearrangement joins TRBV19 to TRBJ1-1; no firm D call. The CDR3 spans 12 residues. The germline V and J ends were trimmed by 9 bases and 0 bases, with 8 bases remaining between them. Germline CDR1 and CDR2: LNHDA and SQIVND (reference sequence). In nucleotides, the CDR3 is TGTGCCAGCGGACGGTTGAACACTGAAGCTTTCTTT. Its translation is CASGRLNTEAFF.

The chain combines TRBV10-3 with TRBJ2-7, with 15 bases identical to TRBD2. The CDR3 has 19 amino acids. Germline lookup yields CDR1 ENHRY and CDR2 SYGVKD. With V trimmed by 4 bases and J by 2 bases, 12 bases remained unmatched. The CDR3, as DNA: TGTGCCATCAGTGCCGGACTAGCGGGAGGGCCGAGTCATGCCTACGAGCAGTACTTC. Protein product: CAISAGLAGGPSHAYEQYF.

J is TRBJ1-1 and V is TRBV10-1, with 8 bases aligning to TRBD1. Germline V CDR1 and CDR2: WNHNN, SYGVQD (reference sequence). The CDR3 covers 14 residues. With V trimmed by 5 bases and J by 7 bases, 9 bases remained unmatched. As DNA, the CDR3 is TGCGCCAGCAGTCTTGGACAGGGTATCGATGAAGCTTTCTTT. Protein sequence: CASSLGQGIDEAFF.

V and J are TRBV7-2 and TRBJ2-1; 13 nucleotides agree with TRBD2. The CDR3 loop spans 16 amino acids. The V and J ends lost 0 bases and 4 bases, in that order; junction bases with no gene match: 0. Germline CDR1 and CDR2: SGHTA and FQGNSA. The CDR3 reads CASSLAGLAGYNEQFF. The CDR3 region has the DNA TGTGCCAGCAGCTTAGCGGGACTAGCGGGATACAATGAGCAGTTCTTC.

The V and J genes are TRBV7-9 and TRBJ2-1, with D unclear. CDR3 length: 13 residues. Germline CDR1 and CDR2: SEHNR and FQNEAQ (reference sequence). V was shortened by 5 bases and J by 2 bases, with 7 bases between the two germline ends. CDR3 nucleotide sequence: TGTGCCAGCAGCCTTGGGGCCTACAATGAGCAGTTCTTC. This gives the protein CASSLGAYNEQFF.

The chain uses TRBV7-9 and TRBJ2-2; TRBD1 or TRBD2 may be the D gene (5 bases each). V was pared by 4 bases and J by 0 bases, with 9 bases between. This CDR3 region has 15 residues. CDR1 and CDR2 (germline): SEHNR, FQNEAQ (reference sequence). The CDR3 region has the DNA TGTGCCAGCAGCTGGGACGGCGCGAACACCGGGGAGCTGTTTTTT. Encoded protein: CASSWDGANTGELFF. The complete variable domain, with remaining parts taken from reference TRBV7-9 and TRBJ2-2, reads DTGVSQNPRHKITKRGQNVTFRCDPISEHNRLYWYRQTLGQGPEFLTYFQNEAQLEKSRLLSDRFSAERPKGSFSTLEIQRTEQGDSAMYLCASSWDGANTGELFFGEGSRLTVL.

CDR3 sequence reads: CASSQGRVNSPLHF. The CDR3 bases are TGTGCCAGCAGCCAAGGGCGGGTAAATTCACCCCTCCACTTT. J is TRBJ1-6 and V is TRBV3-1 (or the pseudogene TRBV3-2), with unresolved D. Trimming removed 1 base from V and 7 bases from J, with 8 bases in between. The CDR3 has 14 amino acids. Per germline, CDR1 LGHDT and CDR2 YNNKEL (reference sequence).

The chain carries TRBV30 and TRBJ1-2; D is perhaps TRBD1 (6 bases). Trimming shortened V by 1 base and J by 3 bases, and 12 bases separated the two germline ends. CDR1 is GTSNPN and CDR2 is SVGIG in the germline V gene (reference sequence). CDR3 size: 14 residues. The CDR3 DNA reads as TGTGCCTGGAGTGGATCGGGGGGCTACTATGGCTACACCTTC. Translating gives CAWSGSGGYYGYTF.

The gene calls are TRBV5-8 and TRBJ1-1; D possibly corresponds to TRBD1 (6 bases). Germline CDR1 reads SGHTS; CDR2 reads YDEGEE. The CDR3 is 12 amino acids. Trimming took off 5 bases at V and 5 bases at J, with 10 bases between the two ends. The CDR3 bases are TGTGCCAGCAGGTCCAGGGGTACTGAAGCTTTCTTT. This sequence encodes CASRSRGTEAFF.

This clone was seen once. The V and J genes are TRBV2 and TRBJ1-5; weak D call: TRBD1 (6 bases). Germline V gene data show CDR1 as SNHLY and CDR2 as FYNNEI. V gave up 3 bases and J gave up 4 bases, with 10 bases separating them. CDR3 size: 14 residues. CDR3 DNA sequence: TGTGCCAGCAGTGATGTCCAGGGGAATCAGCCCCAGCATTTT. This encodes CASSDVQGNQPQHF.

This clone was seen just once. This chain connects TRBV19 to TRBJ1-2, with D possibly being TRBD1 (6 bases). The V and J ends lost 6 bases and 6 bases respectively, with 23 bases between them. The germline V gene has CDR1 LNHDA and CDR2 SQIVND (reference sequence). There are 16 residues in the CDR3. CDR3 coding DNA: TGTGCCAGTAGCGTTCTTCCCCTGGGGAGGGGGAATGGCTACACCTTC. Its protein is CASSVLPLGRGNGYTF.

V and J are TRBV9 and TRBJ1-1, with a tentative D call TRBD1 (6 bases). With 4 bases removed from V and 3 bases from J, the gap between germline ends came to 13 bases. The CDR3 has 14 amino acids. The germline gives CDR1 SGDLS, CDR2 YYNGEE. In nucleotides, the CDR3 is TGTGCCAGCAGCCCCGGACAGTCCTACACTGAAGCTTTCTTT. It specifies CASSPGQSYTEAFF. The full variable domain, rest sourced from reference TRBV9 and TRBJ1-1, is DSGVTQTPKHLITATGQRVTLRCSPRSGDLSVYWYQQSLDQGLQFLIQYYNGEERAKGNILERFSAQQFPDLHSELNLSSLELGDSALYFCASSPGQSYTEAFFGQGTRLTVV.

The chain has TRBV19 and TRBJ2-2, with D tentatively TRBD1 (5 bases). The ends were cut back, 3 bases at V and 3 bases at J, with 17 bases in the middle. CDR1 and CDR2 from the germline V gene are LNHDA and SQIVND (reference sequence). CDR3 length: 17 amino acids. The CDR3, as DNA: TGTGCCAGTAGTATCCCCATGGGCAGGGTGTACACCGGGGAGCTGTTTTTT. It specifies CASSIPMGRVYTGELFF.

The V gene is TRBV6-6, the J gene TRBJ1-2; possible D gene TRBD1, 6 bases. The length of the CDR3 is 13 residues. Trimming removed 6 bases at V and 1 base at J, with 9 bases between. CDR1 is MNHNY and CDR2 is SVGAGI in the germline V gene (reference sequence). CDR3 protein: CASRRQDNYGYTF. CDR3 bases: TGTGCCAGCAGACGACAGGATAACTATGGCTACACCTTC.

This sequence joins TRBV28 and TRBJ1-2; possibly TRBD1 for D (6 bases). CDR3 size: 15 residues. Germline values: CDR1 MDHEN, CDR2 SYDVKM. V was pared by 6 bases and J by 3 bases, with 17 bases between. The chain's CDR3 is CASSAPREGDYGYTF. As DNA, the CDR3 is TGTGCCAGCAGCGCGCCGAGGGAGGGGGACTATGGCTACACCTTC.

The V and J genes are TRBV3-1 (or the pseudogene TRBV3-2) and TRBJ1-1; no firm D call. The CDR3 totals 12 residues. Germline V gene data show CDR1 as LGHDT and CDR2 as YNNKEL (reference sequence). Trimming pared 6 bases from V and 5 bases from J, leaving 10 bases between. DNA for the CDR3: TGTGCCAGCAGATCGACTGGAACTGAAGCTTTCTTT. It codes for CASRSTGTEAFF.

This clone was found once. The V call is TRBV15, the J call TRBJ2-6; 7 positions match TRBD1. The CDR3 is 21 residues long. V lost 2 bases and J lost 0; bases outside the gene matches: 16. Germline V gives CDR1 LNHNV, CDR2 YYDKDF (reference sequence). CDR3: CATSRFSGETGRSSGANVLTF. The CDR3, as DNA: TGTGCCACCAGCAGATTCTCAGGGGAGACAGGGCGAAGCTCTGGGGCCAACGTCCTGACTTTC. The entire variable domain, with the rest obtained from reference TRBV15 and TRBJ2-6, is as follows: DAMVIQNPRYQVTQFGKPVTLSCSQTLNHNVMYWYQQKSSQAPKLLFHYYDKDFNNEADTPDNFQSRRPNTSFCFLDIRSPGLGDTAMYLCATSRFSGETGRSSGANVLTFGAGSRLTVL.

The chain uses TRBV5-1 and TRBJ1-6; possibly TRBD1 for D (5 bases). V lost 5 bases and J 0 bases, leaving 12 bases between the germline ends. This CDR3 contains 16 residues. The germline V gene has CDR1 SGHRS and CDR2 YFSETQ. Written as DNA, the CDR3 is TGCGCCAGCAGTTCCGGGACCCCCTCCTATAATTCACCCCTCCACTTT. This translates into CASSSGTPSYNSPLHF.

The rearrangement links TRBV4-1 to TRBJ1-3, with unresolved D. Per the germline V gene, CDR1 is MGHRA and CDR2 is YSYEKL. Trimming took 1 base from V and 7 from J, leaving 17 bases between them. The CDR3 covers 16 residues. The CDR3 DNA reads TGCGCCAGCAGCCAAGTAGGTAAAGGACGAACGAACACCATATATTTT. Protein: CASSQVGKGRTNTIYF.